This T cell receptor (beta chain) was documented in a study of blood T cells in healthy people across ages. Study overall: Capturing about one barcoded beta molecule per two T cells was achieved by template switching.

This clonotype was picked up a small number of times. It was 9.5 to 10 milliliters of peripheral blood that were drawn from each donor. Isolation per sample recovered at least 7 million PBMCs. Total RNA, at least 5.5 micrograms per sample, was extracted from PBMCs. Together with a sample-barcoded 5' primer, a J-beta primer mix was included in a second PCR lasting about 7 to 12 cycles. TCRdb reprocessed the 5' RACE reads with MiXCR, giving one entry per CDR3 protein. The sample has 1.2 million to 1.5 million distinct CDR3 sequences, 40% to 50% seen once. Trimming cost V 4 bases and J 5 bases, with 17 bases left between them. The CDR3 has 15 amino acids. Germline loops: CDR1 LGHNT, CDR2 FRNRAP.

This chain joins TRBV12-5 and TRBJ2-5, with D maybe TRBD2 (6 bases). This clonotype originated in a woman between 18 and 29 years old in good health. The sample taken for sequencing was blood. CDR3 sequence reads: CASGSGGTGIETQYF. CDR3 DNA sequence: TGTGCTAGTGGTTCAGGCGGGACGGGAATTGAGACCCAGTACTTC.